These 28 T cell receptor beta chains share one sample of origin, sequenced in a study of blood T cell repertoires in COVID-19. Repertoires were generated with immunoSEQ multiplex PCR, while TCRdb's copy carries only in-frame clones and drops some. The sample holds 250,000 or so clones, around 83% seen once. The specimen sequenced was peripheral blood. The receptors shown here come from a woman aged 40 to 50 who had recovered from COVID-19.

This rearrangement joins TRBV6-5 to TRBJ1-6, with a weak D call TRBD1 (5 bases). Germline V gene lookup returns CDR1 MNHEY and CDR2 SVGAGI. CDR3 length equals 16 residues. V lost 0 bases, J lost 10 bases, and 16 bases lay in between. In nucleotides, the CDR3 is TGTGCCAGCAGTTACTCGTCGGTGGGGGGAGGATCACCCCTCCACTTT. Amino acid sequence: CASSYSSVGGGSPLHF.

J is TRBJ1-2 and V is TRBV19; no clear D gene. This CDR3 contains 14 residues. CDR1 is LNHDA and CDR2 is SQIVND in the germline V gene (reference sequence). Deletions cut 0 bases from V and 6 bases from J, with 11 bases between. Here the CDR3 reads CASSIEGNRNGYTF. CDR3 coding DNA: TGTGCCAGTAGTATAGAGGGCAACAGAAATGGCTACACCTTC.

This chain joins TRBV7-9 and TRBJ1-1, with TRBD1 as a possible D gene (6 bases). Germline CDR1 SEHNR, CDR2 FQNEAQ (reference sequence). This CDR3 spans 15 amino acids. V was pared by 2 bases and J by 3 bases, with 13 bases between. The CDR3 reads CASSLNRVLDTEAFF. CDR3 coding DNA: TGTGCCAGCAGCTTAAACAGGGTCCTAGACACTGAAGCTTTCTTT.

The V gene is TRBV27, the J gene TRBJ2-3; the match to TRBD2 covers 7 bases. Losses at the gene ends were 5 bases for V and 1 base for J; bases not matched to a gene: 15. CDR3 length: 18 residues. The germline CDR1 and CDR2 sequences are MNHEY and SMNVEV (reference sequence). The CDR3 loop reads CASSPRGSGVIRTDTQYF. The CDR3 DNA reads TGTGCCAGCAGTCCCCGGGGGAGCGGGGTAATACGCACAGATACGCAGTATTTT.

This clone has a handful of counts. The chain employs TRBV11-2 and TRBJ2-1; the match to TRBD2 covers 9 bases. Germline trimming cut 5 bases from V and 4 bases from J; bases unmatched to any gene: 9. Germline CDR1 reads SGHAT; CDR2 reads FQNNGV. The CDR3 loop spans 16 amino acids. This chain's CDR3 is CASSPRLAEGYNEQFF. Here the CDR3 DNA reads TGTGCCAGCAGCCCCAGACTAGCGGAGGGGTACAATGAGCAGTTCTTC.

The rearrangement uses TRBV2 and TRBJ1-4; D might be TRBD1 (6 bases). This CDR3 has 14 amino acids. CDR1 and CDR2 from the germline V gene are SNHLY and FYNNEI. Trimming left V 5 bases short and J 8 bases short, with 15 bases between. CDR3 sequence reads: CASSSFGQGEKLFF. CDR3 sequence (DNA): TGTGCCAGCAGTTCGTTCGGTCAGGGGGAAAAACTGTTTTTT.

This clone was counted a few times. This rearrangement joins TRBV3-1 (or the pseudogene TRBV3-2) to TRBJ2-4, with D uncertain. V shed 1 base and J shed 5 bases, with 3 bases lying between them. From germline, CDR1 is LGHDT and CDR2 YNNKEL (reference sequence). There are 12 residues in the CDR3. CDR3 sequence: CASSQAENIQYF. CDR3 DNA sequence: TGTGCCAGCAGCCAAGCAGAAAACATTCAGTACTTC.

The DNA for the CDR3 is TGTGCCTGGAGTCTCGGGACAGGGGTAAATTCACCCCTCCACTTT. This encodes CAWSLGTGVNSPLHF. This chain connects TRBV30 to TRBJ1-6; 10 bases align to TRBD1. This CDR3 spans 15 amino acids. Germline CDR1 is GTSNPN and CDR2 is SVGIG (reference sequence). The V and J ends lost 2 bases and 7 bases, in that order; junction bases with no gene match: 5.

The chain couples TRBV19 to TRBJ1-2; no definite D call. V dropped 9 bases and J dropped 8 bases, with 16 bases sitting between them. CDR3 length equals 12 residues. Germline-derived CDR1 and CDR2 are LNHDA and SQIVND (reference sequence). The CDR3 region is CASTEAPGGYTF. For the CDR3, the DNA is TGTGCCAGCACCGAGGCCCCGGGGGGCTACACCTTC.

The rearrangement joins TRBV10-2 to TRBJ2-1; a weak D match, TRBD2 (5 bases). CDR3 length: 12 amino acids. The V end lost 3 bases, the J end lost 5 bases, and 5 bases lay between the germline ends. Germline CDR1 is WSHSY and CDR2 is SAAADI. CDR3 sequence reads: CASSEADNEQFF. The CDR3 bases are TGCGCCAGCAGTGAAGCGGACAATGAGCAGTTCTTC.

This clone has a handful of counts. This CDR3 is CASSEGAAFYGYTF. Written as DNA, the CDR3 is TGTGCCAGCAGTGAAGGGGCAGCATTCTATGGCTACACCTTC. V gene TRBV6-1 combines with J gene TRBJ1-2; D not resolved. The germline V gene encodes CDR1 MNHNS and CDR2 SASEGT. With 1 base removed from V and 4 bases from J, the gap between germline ends came to 10 bases. The length of the CDR3 is 14 residues.

This clone was picked up a small number of times. V and J are TRBV23-1 and TRBJ2-7; 7 bases are shared with TRBD2. TRBV23-1 is noted as an ORF with a role that remains uncertain. CDR3 length: 14 amino acids. Trimming at V came to 8 bases and at J to 3 bases, leaving 10 bases not matched to a gene. The CDR3 region is CASERTSGGYEQYF. CDR3 coding DNA: TGCGCCAGCGAGAGGACATCGGGAGGCTACGAGCAGTACTTC.

The chain employs TRBV30 and TRBJ1-2; D is undetermined. This CDR3 spans 11 amino acids. Germline V gives CDR1 GTSNPN, CDR2 SVGIG (reference sequence). V lost 3 bases to trimming and J lost 6 bases, with 8 bases between them. CDR3 residues: CAWSRRNGYTF. The CDR3 bases are TGTGCCTGGAGCCGCAGGAATGGCTACACCTTC.

This clone has more than one count but fewer than ten. This chain uses TRBV7-8 with TRBJ1-4, with 8 bases fitting TRBD1. The V gene end was trimmed by 3 bases and the J gene end by 3 bases; junction bases not matched to a gene: 15. Germline V lookup: CDR1 SGHVS, CDR2 FQNEAQ. The CDR3 runs to 19 residues. CDR3 sequence (DNA): TGTGCCAGCAGCTTCCGGACAGGGTTGACTCGAGGTTCTAATGAAAAACTGTTTTTT. Translation: CASSFRTGLTRGSNEKLFF.

This clone has a handful of counts. The gene calls are TRBV15 and TRBJ1-6; maybe TRBD1 (6 bases). Germline CDR1 reads LNHNV; CDR2 reads YYDKDF (reference sequence). The CDR3 spans 14 residues. Deletions cut 1 base from V and 9 bases from J, with 10 bases between. For the CDR3, the DNA is TGTGCCACCAGCAGAGGGACAGTGATTTCACCCCTCCACTTT. Protein sequence: CATSRGTVISPLHF. The full variable domain, its missing parts supplied by reference TRBV15 and TRBJ1-6, is DAMVIQNPRYQVTQFGKPVTLSCSQTLNHNVMYWYQQKSSQAPKLLFHYYDKDFNNEADTPDNFQSRRPNTSFCFLDIRSPGLGDTAMYLCATSRGTVISPLHFGNGTRLTVT.

This chain uses TRBV13 with TRBJ1-2, with 12 bases matching TRBD1. This CDR3 region has 16 residues. Germline CDR1 and CDR2: PRHDT and FYEKMQ (reference sequence). V gave up 5 bases and J gave up 8 bases; unmatched junction bases: 12. The CDR3 loop is CASSIPWDRGLRGYTF. CDR3 DNA sequence: TGTGCCAGCAGCATACCCTGGGACAGGGGGCTTCGCGGCTACACCTTC.

The chain has TRBV5-4 and TRBJ1-2; a weak D match, TRBD1 (6 bases). Germline V lookup: CDR1 SGHNT, CDR2 YYREEE (reference sequence). The CDR3 has 13 residues. With 2 bases removed from V and 8 bases from J, the gap between germline ends came to 13 bases. The CDR3 nucleotides are TGTGCCAGCAGCTTTTATTCAGGGGTCGGCTACACCTTC. Protein sequence: CASSFYSGVGYTF.

This chain connects TRBV12-3 or TRBV12-4 to TRBJ2-7; D unresolved. The ends were cut back, 3 bases at V and 6 bases at J, with 6 bases in the middle. The CDR3 is 11 amino acids. CDR3 amino acids: CASSFGSEQYF. The CDR3 DNA reads as TGTGCCAGCAGTTTTGGTAGCGAGCAGTACTTC.

This sequence joins TRBV19 and TRBJ2-7, with 10 positions matching TRBD1. This CDR3 has 15 residues. Germline-derived CDR1 and CDR2 are LNHDA and SQIVND (reference sequence). Germline trimming cut 8 bases from V and 2 bases from J; bases unmatched to any gene: 9. CDR3 region: CASAVRGQGPYEQYF. DNA of the CDR3: TGTGCCAGTGCCGTTAGGGGACAGGGGCCCTACGAGCAGTACTTC.

V usage is TRBV6-5 and J usage is TRBJ2-3, with a tentative D call TRBD2 (5 bases). This CDR3 comprises 13 residues. Trimming removed 10 bases from V and 5 bases from J, with 16 bases in between. The germline V gene encodes CDR1 MNHEY and CDR2 SVGAGI. The CDR3 region has the DNA TGTGCCACGGCCTGGAGGCACAGAGATACGCAGTATTTT. It encodes CATAWRHRDTQYF.

V and J are TRBV28 and TRBJ1-2, with D possibly being TRBD1 (5 bases). V was shortened by 2 bases and J by 2 bases, with 9 bases between the two germline ends. CDR1 MDHEN and CDR2 SYDVKM come from the germline V gene. The CDR3 spans 14 residues. The CDR3 region is CASSLPDRNYGYTF. In DNA, the CDR3 is TGTGCCAGCAGTTTACCCGACAGAAACTATGGCTACACCTTC.

The chain couples TRBV28 to TRBJ2-5; D gene ambiguous. V lost 6 bases and J 0 bases, leaving 11 bases between the germline ends. This CDR3 contains 14 residues. Per the germline V gene, CDR1 is MDHEN and CDR2 is SYDVKM. For the CDR3, the DNA is TGTGCCAGCAGACTAAGAGAGGACCAAGAGACCCAGTACTTC. Protein product: CASRLREDQETQYF.

The CDR3 region has the DNA TGTGCCACCAGTGATACAGAAGGACACCGGGACAGGCTTTACAATGAGCAGTTCTTC. Protein sequence: CATSDTEGHRDRLYNEQFF. The V gene is TRBV24-1, the J gene TRBJ2-1, with TRBD1 matching 8 bases. The V and J ends lost 3 bases and 4 bases, in that order; junction bases with no gene match: 16. CDR3 length: 19 residues. Germline V gene lookup returns CDR1 KGHDR and CDR2 SFDVKD.

The rearrangement uses TRBV2 and TRBJ1-1, with D unclear. CDR3 size: 13 residues. The V gene lost 6 bases and the J gene lost 2 bases, with 10 bases spanning the gap. Germline CDR1 and CDR2: SNHLY and FYNNEI. CDR3 protein: CASSVDTNTEAFF. The CDR3 coding sequence is TGTGCCAGCAGCGTAGACACCAACACTGAAGCTTTCTTT. Full variable domain (rest looked up from reference TRBV2 and TRBJ1-1): EPEVTQTPSHQVTQMGQEVILRCVPISNHLYFYWYRQILGQKVEFLVSFYNNEISEKSEIFDDQFSVERPDGSNFTLKIRSTKLEDSAMYFCASSVDTNTEAFFGQGTRLTVV.

CDR3 protein: CASTGGDYNSPLHF. The CDR3 region has the DNA TGTGCCAGCACTGGAGGGGACTATAATTCACCCCTCCACTTT. This sequence joins TRBV6-5 and TRBJ1-6; D might be TRBD1 (5 bases). This CDR3 region has 14 residues. From germline, CDR1 is MNHEY and CDR2 SVGAGI. Between the trimmed V and J ends, which lost 7 bases and 3 bases, there was a span of 10 bases.

The rearrangement uses TRBV30 and TRBJ1-4; D may be TRBD1 (5 bases). Germline V gene sequence: CDR1 GTSNPN, CDR2 SVGIG (reference sequence). The length of the CDR3 is 14 residues. V lost 2 bases to trimming and J lost 1 base, with 8 bases between them. Here the CDR3 DNA reads TGTGCCTGGAGTCTAGGGGTAACTAATGAAAAACTGTTTTTT. As protein: CAWSLGVTNEKLFF.

J is TRBJ1-6 and V is TRBV5-1; TRBD1 agrees at 7 bases. The CDR3 spans 15 residues. Trimming at V came to 1 base and at J to 7 bases, leaving 5 bases not matched to a gene. Germline V gene data show CDR1 as SGHRS and CDR2 as YFSETQ. This chain's CDR3 is CASSLTGQQNSPLHF. CDR3 in DNA: TGCGCCAGCAGCTTGACGGGACAGCAAAATTCACCCCTCCACTTT.

The chain couples TRBV28 to TRBJ2-4; 7 nucleotides line up with TRBD2. The CDR3 consists of 16 residues. V trimming: 1 base; J trimming: 8 bases; junction bases outside the gene matches: 11. From germline, CDR1 is MDHEN and CDR2 SYDVKM. DNA of the CDR3: TGTGCCAGCAGTTTATCGGCGGGAGCGCCCCTAGACATTCAGTACTTC. It specifies CASSLSAGAPLDIQYF.